The present entry profiles one TCR beta chain with its context. Its cognate antigen is unknown. Each patient relapsed following autologous stem cell transplantation, and prior brentuximab vedotin exposure differed. Magnetic negative selection was used to purify CD8+ T cells from thawed PBMCs. Using immunoSEQ multiplex PCR, the repertoire was profiled, and TCRdb retains in-frame clones only, with some absent. The repertoire has roughly 11,000 clones, 84% of them found once; the top ten carry approximately 37%. This sample stems from a study of PD-1 blockade in classical Hodgkin lymphoma. Overall study results and limits: Factors driving the repertoire differences, possibly disease activity or prior therapy, remain undefined. Newly diagnosed patients were reported to start with lower TCR diversity than healthy donors. Newly diagnosed patients and complete responders had comparable diversity at baseline.

Trimming cost V 0 bases and J 14 bases, with 20 bases left between them. CDR3 length: 15 residues. Germline V CDR1 and CDR2: LGHNA, YSLEER. This clonotype was sampled from a human donor with classical Hodgkin lymphoma. Sequences were derived from CD8+ T cells from blood, sampled at baseline. V is TRBV4-3 and J is TRBJ2-1, with D perhaps TRBD2 (5 bases). The CDR3 DNA reads as TGCGCCAGCAGCCAAGATAGCGCCGTAGCGACGACTAAGTTCTTC. It is translated as CASSQDSAVATTKFF.